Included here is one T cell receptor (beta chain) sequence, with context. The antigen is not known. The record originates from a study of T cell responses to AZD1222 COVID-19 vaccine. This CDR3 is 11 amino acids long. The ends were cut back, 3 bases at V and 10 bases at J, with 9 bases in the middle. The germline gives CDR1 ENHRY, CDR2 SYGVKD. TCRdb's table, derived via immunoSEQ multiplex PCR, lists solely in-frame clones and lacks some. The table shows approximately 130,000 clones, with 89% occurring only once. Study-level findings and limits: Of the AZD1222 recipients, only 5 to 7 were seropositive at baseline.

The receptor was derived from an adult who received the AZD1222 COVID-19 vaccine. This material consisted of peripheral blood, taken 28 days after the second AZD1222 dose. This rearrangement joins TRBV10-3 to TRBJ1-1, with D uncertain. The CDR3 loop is CAISESGRAFF. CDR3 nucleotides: TGTGCCATCAGTGAATCCGGGCGAGCTTTCTTT.